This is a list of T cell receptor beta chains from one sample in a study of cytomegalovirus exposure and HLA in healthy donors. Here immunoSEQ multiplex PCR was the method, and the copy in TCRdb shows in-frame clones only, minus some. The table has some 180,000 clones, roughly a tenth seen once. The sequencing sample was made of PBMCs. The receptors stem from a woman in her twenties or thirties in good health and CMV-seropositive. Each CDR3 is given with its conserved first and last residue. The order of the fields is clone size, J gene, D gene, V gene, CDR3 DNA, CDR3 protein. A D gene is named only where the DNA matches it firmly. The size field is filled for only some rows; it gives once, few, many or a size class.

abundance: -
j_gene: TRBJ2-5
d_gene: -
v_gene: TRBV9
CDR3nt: TGTGCCAGCAGCGTAGGACTCAGGGACATGGGGGAAGAGACCCAGTACTTC
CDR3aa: CASSVGLRDMGEETQYF

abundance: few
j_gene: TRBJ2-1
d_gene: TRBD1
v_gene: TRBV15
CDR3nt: TGTGCCACCAGCAGCGGTGAAGGGGGCCGATACTCCTACAATGAGCAGTTCTTC
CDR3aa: CATSSGEGGRYSYNEQFF

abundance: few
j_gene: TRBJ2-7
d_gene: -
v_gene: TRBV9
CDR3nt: TGTGCCAGCAGCGTTTCCTCCCACTACTACGAGCAGTACTTC
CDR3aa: CASSVSSHYYEQYF

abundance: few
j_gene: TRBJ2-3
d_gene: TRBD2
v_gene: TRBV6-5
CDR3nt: TGTGCCAGCAGTCCATCAGGACTAGCATCAACGTCGCAGTATTTT
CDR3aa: CASSPSGLASTSQYF

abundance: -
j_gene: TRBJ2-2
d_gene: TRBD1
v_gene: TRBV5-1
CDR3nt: TGCGCCAGCAGCCCCGGGACAGAATCCTACACCGGGGAGCTGTTTTTT
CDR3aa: CASSPGTESYTGELFF

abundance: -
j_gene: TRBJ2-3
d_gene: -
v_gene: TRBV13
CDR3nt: TGTGCCAGCAGCCCCCGTCAGGCAGATACGCAGTATTTT
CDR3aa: CASSPRQADTQYF

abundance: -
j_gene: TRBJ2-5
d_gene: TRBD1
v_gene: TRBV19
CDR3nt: TGTGCCAGTAGTCTAGTCACAGGGGGCGCAGAGACCCAGTACTTC
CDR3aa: CASSLVTGGAETQYF

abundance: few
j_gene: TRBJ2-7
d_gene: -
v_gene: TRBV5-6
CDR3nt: TGTGCCAGCAGTACCCGAGGCGAGCAGTACTTC
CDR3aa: CASSTRGEQYF

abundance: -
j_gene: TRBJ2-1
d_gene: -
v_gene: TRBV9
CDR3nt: TGTGCCAGCAGCGTAGCCGGGTTAAGGGGGAATGAGCAGTTCTTC
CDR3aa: CASSVAGLRGNEQFF

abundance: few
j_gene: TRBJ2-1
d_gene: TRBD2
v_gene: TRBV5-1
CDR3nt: TGCGCCAGCAGCTGGAGCGGGAGCTCAAGTCTCAATGAGCAGTTCTTC
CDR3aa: CASSWSGSSSLNEQFF

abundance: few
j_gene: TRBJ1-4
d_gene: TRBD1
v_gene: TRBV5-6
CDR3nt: TGTGCCAGCAGCTTTGGGACAGGGGATGAAAAACTGTTTTTT
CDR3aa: CASSFGTGDEKLFF

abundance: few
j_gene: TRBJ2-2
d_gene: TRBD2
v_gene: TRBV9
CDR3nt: TGTGCCAGCAGCGTAAGACTAGCGGGAGCAGGGGAGCTGTTTTTT
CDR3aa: CASSVRLAGAGELFF

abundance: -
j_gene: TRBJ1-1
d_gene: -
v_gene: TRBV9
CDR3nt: TGTGCCAGCAGCGAGACAGCCCAGAACACTGAAGCTTTCTTT
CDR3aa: CASSETAQNTEAFF

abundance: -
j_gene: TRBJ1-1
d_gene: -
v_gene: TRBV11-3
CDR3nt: TGTGCCAGCAGTTTCAGGGTTGGTACTGAAGCTTTCTTT
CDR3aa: CASSFRVGTEAFF

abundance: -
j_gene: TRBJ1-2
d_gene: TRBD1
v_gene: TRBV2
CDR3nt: TGTGCCAGCAGTGAATCTGCATTCAACAGGGGCCGTAACTATGGCTACACCTTC
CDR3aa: CASSESAFNRGRNYGYTF

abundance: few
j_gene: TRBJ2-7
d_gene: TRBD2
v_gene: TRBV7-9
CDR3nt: TGTGCCAGCAGCTACGGGACTAGCGGGGACGAGCAGTACTTC
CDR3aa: CASSYGTSGDEQYF

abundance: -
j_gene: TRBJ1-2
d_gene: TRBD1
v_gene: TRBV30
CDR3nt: TGTGCCTGGAGCCTACAGGGGGCGGGTGGCTACACCTTC
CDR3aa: CAWSLQGAGGYTF

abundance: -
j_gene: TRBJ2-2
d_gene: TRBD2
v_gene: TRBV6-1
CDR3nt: TGTGCCAGCAGTGAATTGCCGGACGTTAGCGGGACGGGGGAGCTGTTTTTT
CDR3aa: CASSELPDVSGTGELFF

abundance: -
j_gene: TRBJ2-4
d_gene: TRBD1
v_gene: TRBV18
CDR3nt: TGTGCCAGCTCACCGACAGGGATAGCCAAAAACATTCAGTACTTC
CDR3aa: CASSPTGIAKNIQYF

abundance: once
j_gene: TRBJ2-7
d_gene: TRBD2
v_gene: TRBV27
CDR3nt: TGTGCCAGCAGTTTATGGGCTAGCGGCTCCTACGAGCAGTACTTC
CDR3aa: CASSLWASGSYEQYF

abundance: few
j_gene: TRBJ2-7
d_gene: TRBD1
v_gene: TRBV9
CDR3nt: TGTGCCAGCAGCGTGCTACCGGGGACAGAATACGAGCAGTACTTC
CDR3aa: CASSVLPGTEYEQYF

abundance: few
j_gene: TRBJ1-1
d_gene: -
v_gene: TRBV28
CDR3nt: TGTGCCAGCAGTTTACAGTTGAACACTGAAGCTTTCTTT
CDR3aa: CASSLQLNTEAFF

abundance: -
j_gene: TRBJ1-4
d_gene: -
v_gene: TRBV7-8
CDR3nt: TGTGCCAGCAGCTTAGTACTGACGGGTGCTGCTAATGAAAAACTGTTTTTT
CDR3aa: CASSLVLTGAANEKLFF

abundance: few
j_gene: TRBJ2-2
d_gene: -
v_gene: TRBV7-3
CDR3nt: TGTGCCAGCAACCCGCGCACCGGGGAGCTGTTTTTT
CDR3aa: CASNPRTGELFF

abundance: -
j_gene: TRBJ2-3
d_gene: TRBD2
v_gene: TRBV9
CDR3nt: TGTGCCAGCAGCGTTACTAGCGGGCAAGATACGCAGTATTTT
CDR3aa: CASSVTSGQDTQYF

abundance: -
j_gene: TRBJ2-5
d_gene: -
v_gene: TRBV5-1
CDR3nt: TGCGCCAGCAGCCCGGGGGTAGAAGAGACCCAGTACTTC
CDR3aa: CASSPGVEETQYF

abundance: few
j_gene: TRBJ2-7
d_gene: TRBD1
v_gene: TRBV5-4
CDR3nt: TGTGCCAGCAGCTTGGACAGGGGGTACGAGCAGTACTTC
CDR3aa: CASSLDRGYEQYF

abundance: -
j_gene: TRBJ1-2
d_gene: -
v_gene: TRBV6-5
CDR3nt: TGTGCCAGCAGTTACGAGTCTTACGATGGCTACACCTTC
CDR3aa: CASSYESYDGYTF

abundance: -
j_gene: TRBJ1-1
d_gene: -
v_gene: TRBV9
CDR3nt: TGTGCCAGCAGCGTAGGAGACTCAGGGTATCTCGCTGAAGCTTTCTTT
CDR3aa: CASSVGDSGYLAEAFF

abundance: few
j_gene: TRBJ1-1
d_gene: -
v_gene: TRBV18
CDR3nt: TGTGCCAGCTCACCAGCCCAGGGGACGAACACTGAAGCTTTCTTT
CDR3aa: CASSPAQGTNTEAFF

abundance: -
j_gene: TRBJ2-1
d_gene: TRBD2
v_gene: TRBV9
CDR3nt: TGTGCCAGCAGCCCTCCCGGACTAGCGGGAGCCAATGAGCAGTTCTTC
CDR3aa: CASSPPGLAGANEQFF

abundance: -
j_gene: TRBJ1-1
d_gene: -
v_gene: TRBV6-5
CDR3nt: TGTGCCAGCAGTTACAACCGGGGTAGCGACACTGAAGCTTTCTTT
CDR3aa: CASSYNRGSDTEAFF